The clone carrying this TCR beta chain was seen a single time. Its target is not known. With 2 bases clipped from V and 5 bases from J, the junction kept 6 bases outside the gene matches. CDR1 and CDR2 (germline): GTSNPN, SVGIG (reference sequence). The CDR3 is made up of 15 amino acids. These data belong to a study of cytomegalovirus exposure and HLA in healthy donors. Findings of the study overall: Analysis was carried out at a later point, and it linked a missense DCLRE1C variant to TCR beta V- and J-gene trimming. Roughly even sequencing depth across donors was the assumption behind the presence/absence analyses. TRBV6-2, TRBV6-3 and some other V segments were excluded as indistinguishable.

Researchers ran the PCR with 60 Vbeta and 13 Jbeta primers. Profiled with immunoSEQ multiplex PCR; TCRdb holds only in-frame clones, not every one. The profile covers 150,000 or so clones, with 60% to 85% appearing a single time and roughly 4.2% taken by the ten largest. Sequencing used PBMCs. This TCR derives from a woman between 35 and 50 years old in good health and CMV-seronegative. The chain links TRBV30 to TRBJ2-1; 10 nucleotides line up with TRBD2. CDR3 DNA: TGTGCCTGGAGTCCGCTAAGCGGGAGGGACAATGAGCAGTTCTTC. As protein: CAWSPLSGRDNEQFF.